This TCR beta chain originates from a study of patients and donors after allogeneic stem cell transplantation. In TCRdb, the RT-PCR reads were re-called with MiXCR into one record per CDR3 protein. The sample shows 98,000 or so distinct CDR3 sequences, around 36% of them seen only once. Sequenced: blood, either unsorted or a sorted T cell fraction (not recorded which). The receptor comes from a human donor who was either an allogeneic HSCT recipient or a stem cell or donor lymphocyte infusion donor (not recorded which). It is not recorded whose cells these are; they may come from a transplant donor.

CDR3 coding DNA: TGTGCCAGCAGTTACTCCGGACTAGCGGGAGATGAGCAGTTCTTC. It translates to CASSYSGLAGDEQFF. This rearrangement joins TRBV6-5 to TRBJ2-1; 13 bases are shared with TRBD2. The CDR3 consists of 15 residues. Germline CDR1 MNHEY, CDR2 SVGAGI. V was clipped by 0 bases and J by 8 bases; unmatched bases: 1.